The sample holds many counts of the clone carrying this T cell receptor (beta chain). Its matching antigen is unknown. This record comes from a study of regulatory T cells in long-lasting Graves disease. Study conclusions and caveats: More public clonotypes were shared by persistent patients (2,741) than by new patients (about 1,000).

Libraries of TCR beta came from iRepertoire HTBI primers plus Arm-PCR of CDR3 regions. MiXCR, run by TCRdb on the multiplex PCR reads, gives a single entry per CDR3 protein. The table records about 440,000 distinct CDR3 sequences, around 15% of them present only once. The CDR3 is 16 residues long. Germline lookup yields CDR1 SEHNR and CDR2 FQNEAQ (reference sequence). J gave up 4 bases and V 8 bases, and 16 bases lay outside the gene matches. Stated time point: newly diagnosed GD, antithyroid drugs for less than 3 months. Making the TCR library involved RNA that had been extracted from PBMCs. These data were also reused for a study on T cells in Graves' hyperthyroidism and ophthalmopathy. This second study notes: The TCR CDR3 first-round RT-PCR relied on the HTBI primer set.

This material consisted of peripheral blood mononuclear cells (PBMCs), taken at new diagnosis, from a patient treated with antithyroid drugs. The chain employs TRBV7-9 and TRBJ1-2; TRBD1 aligns across 7 bases. This receptor was obtained from a woman aged 30 to 39 with Graves disease. In nucleotides, the CDR3 is TGTGCCAGCCAACCCGAGGGGGGGACAGTAAGCTATGGCTACACCTTC. It translates to CASQPEGGTVSYGYTF.